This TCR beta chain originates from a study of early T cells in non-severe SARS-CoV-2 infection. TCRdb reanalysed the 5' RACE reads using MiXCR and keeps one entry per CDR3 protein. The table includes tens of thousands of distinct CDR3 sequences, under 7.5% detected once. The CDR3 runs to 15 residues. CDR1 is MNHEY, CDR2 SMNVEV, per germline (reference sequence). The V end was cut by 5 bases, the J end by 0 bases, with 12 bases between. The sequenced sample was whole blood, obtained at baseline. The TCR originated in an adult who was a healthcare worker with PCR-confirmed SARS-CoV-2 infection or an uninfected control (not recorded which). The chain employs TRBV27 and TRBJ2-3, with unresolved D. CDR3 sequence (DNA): TGTGCCAGCAGTCTTTTCGCTATCAGCACAGATACGCAGTATTTT. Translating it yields CASSLFAISTDTQYF.